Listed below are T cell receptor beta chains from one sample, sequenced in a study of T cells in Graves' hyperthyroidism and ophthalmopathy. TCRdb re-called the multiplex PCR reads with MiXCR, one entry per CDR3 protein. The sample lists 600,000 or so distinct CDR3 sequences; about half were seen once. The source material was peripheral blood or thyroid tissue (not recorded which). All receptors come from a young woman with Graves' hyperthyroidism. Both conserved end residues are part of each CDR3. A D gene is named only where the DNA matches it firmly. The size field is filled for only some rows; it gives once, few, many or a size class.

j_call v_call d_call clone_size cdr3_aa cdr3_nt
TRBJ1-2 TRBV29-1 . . CSVGLNDGYTF TGCAGCGTGGGACTTAACGATGGCTACACCTTC
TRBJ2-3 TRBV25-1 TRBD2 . CASSEFPGGRTDTQYF TGTGCCAGCAGTGAATTCCCGGGGGGGCGGACAGATACGCAGTATTTT
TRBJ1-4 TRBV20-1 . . CSARGGGHGSRATNEKLFF TGCAGTGCTAGAGGTGGGGGACACGGATCCAGAGCAACTAATGAAAAACTGTTTTTT
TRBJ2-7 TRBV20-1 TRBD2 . CSASRGKAGGSYEQYF TGCAGTGCTAGTCGGGGAAAGGCGGGAGGGTCGTACGAGCAGTACTTC
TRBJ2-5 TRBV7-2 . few CASSHLSRTGEETQYF TGTGCCAGCAGCCATCTTTCTAGGACGGGAGAGGAGACCCAGTACTTC
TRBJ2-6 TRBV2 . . CASSYNWMANVLTF TGTGCCAGCAGCTATAACTGGATGGCTAACGTCCTGACTTTC
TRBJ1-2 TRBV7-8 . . CASSSPSRDGYTF TGTGCCAGCAGCTCTCCCTCCAGGGATGGCTACACCTTC
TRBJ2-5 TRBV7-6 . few CASGPHVGLAETQYF TGTGCCAGCGGGCCCCATGTGGGGCTGGCAGAGACCCAGTACTTC
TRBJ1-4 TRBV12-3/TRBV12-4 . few CASSLRANEKLFF TGTGCCAGCAGTTTACGGGCAAATGAAAAACTGTTTTTT
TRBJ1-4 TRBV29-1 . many CSVESEGGEKLFF TGCAGCGTTGAGTCAGAGGGGGGCGAAAAACTGTTTTTT
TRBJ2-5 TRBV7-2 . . CASSSGAQRKETQYF TGTGCCAGCAGCTCGGGAGCGCAGCGAAAAGAGACCCAGTACTTC
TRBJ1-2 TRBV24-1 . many CATSDSNRDGYTF TGTGCCACCAGTGATTCGAACAGGGATGGCTACACCTTC
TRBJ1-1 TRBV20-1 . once CSARDTSFFGGRAEAFF TGCAGTGCTAGAGATACTAGCTTTTTCGGGGGAAGGGCTGAAGCTTTCTTT
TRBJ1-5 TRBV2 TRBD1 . CASSELGGGQPQHF TGTGCCAGCAGTGAACTAGGGGGCGGTCAGCCCCAGCATTTT
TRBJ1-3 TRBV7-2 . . CASRLGAEAGNTIYF TGTGCCAGCAGGTTAGGGGCCGAGGCTGGAAACACCATATATTTT
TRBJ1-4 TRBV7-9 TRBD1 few CASSLVGDRGEKLFF TGTGCCAGCAGCTTAGTAGGTGACAGGGGTGAAAAACTGTTTTTT
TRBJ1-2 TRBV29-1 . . CSVSGGGTLYGYTF TGCAGCGTTAGTGGTGGCGGGACGCTATATGGCTACACCTTC
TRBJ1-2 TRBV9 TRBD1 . CASSVEGTGVRSYTF TGTGCCAGCAGCGTAGAGGGGACAGGGGTGAGGAGCTACACCTTC
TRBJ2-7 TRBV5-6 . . CVSSAGQRSEQYF TGTGTCAGCAGCGCGGGACAGAGATCCGAGCAGTACTTC
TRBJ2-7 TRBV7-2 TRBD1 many CASSQDRESYEQYF TGTGCCAGCAGCCAGGACAGGGAGTCCTACGAGCAGTACTTC
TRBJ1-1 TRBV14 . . CASSQGWTPEAFF TGTGCCAGCAGCCAAGGTTGGACGCCTGAAGCTTTCTTT
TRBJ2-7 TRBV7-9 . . CASSLAGPHEQYF TGTGCCAGCAGCTTAGCGGGGCCCCACGAGCAGTACTTC
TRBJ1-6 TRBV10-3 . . CAITGTLNSPLHF TGTGCCATCACTGGGACACTTAATTCACCCCTCCACTTT
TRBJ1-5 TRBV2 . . CASREDNGNQPQHF TGTGCCAGCAGAGAAGACAATGGCAATCAGCCCCAGCATTTT
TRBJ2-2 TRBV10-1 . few CASSRLWPTGELFF TGCGCCAGCTCGCGGTTGTGGCCGACCGGGGAGCTGTTTTTT
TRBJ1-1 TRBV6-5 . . CASSTRAPRGMNTEAFF TGTGCCAGCAGTACCCGGGCCCCAAGGGGAATGAACACTGAAGCTTTCTTT
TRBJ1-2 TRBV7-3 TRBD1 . CASSLTSGTGVGYTF TGCGCCAGCAGCTTAACTTCCGGGACAGGGGTAGGCTACACCTTC
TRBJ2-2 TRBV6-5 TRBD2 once CASSFGTSGRSTGELFF TGTGCCAGCAGTTTTGGGACTAGCGGGAGGAGCACCGGGGAGCTGTTTTTT
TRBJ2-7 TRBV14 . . CASSQDRGKREQYF TGTGCCAGCAGCCAAGACCGTGGTAAAAGGGAGCAGTACTTC
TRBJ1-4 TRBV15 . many CATSRARTLNEKLFF TGTGCCACCAGCAGAGCCCGGACACTTAATGAAAAACTGTTTTTT
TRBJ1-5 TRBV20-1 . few CSARENSNQPQHF TGCAGTGCTAGAGAGAACAGCAATCAGCCCCAGCATTTT
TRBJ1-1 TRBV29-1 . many CSAMGSGYTEAFF TGCAGCGCCATGGGGTCGGGGTACACTGAAGCTTTCTTT
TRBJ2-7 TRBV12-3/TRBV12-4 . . CASSPLQEDRAYEQYF TGTGCCAGCTCCCCCCTCCAAGAGGACAGAGCCTACGAGCAGTACTTC
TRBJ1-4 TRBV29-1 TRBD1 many CSVGTGNEKLFF TGCAGCGTCGGGACAGGGAATGAAAAACTGTTTTTT
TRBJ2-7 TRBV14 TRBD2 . CASSLPGLAETYEQYF TGTGCCAGCAGCCTACCGGGACTAGCGGAAACCTACGAGCAGTACTTC
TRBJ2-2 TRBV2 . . CASRVGTPTGELFF TGTGCCAGCAGGGTAGGGACACCCACCGGGGAGCTGTTTTTT